This T cell receptor beta chain was profiled in a study of blood T cell repertoires in COVID-19. Study-wide context: T cells, B-cell-depleted T cells, or PBMCs supplied cDNA or gDNA.

Participant age was about 18 to 89 years, and participants resided in about 25 US areas. Measured with immunoSEQ multiplex PCR; TCRdb has only the in-frame clones, and not every one. The profile shows some 300,000 clones, 70% to 90% of them singletons. The germline V gene has CDR1 MDHEN and CDR2 SYDVKM. The CDR3 has 12 residues. Between the trimmed V and J ends, which lost 6 bases and 5 bases, there was a span of 10 bases. The sequence derives from a woman under 40 who had recovered from COVID-19. Sequencing was done on a sample of PBMCs or T cells enriched from blood (not recorded which). V gene TRBV28 combines with J gene TRBJ1-2; D may be TRBD1 (5 bases). CDR3 in DNA: TGTGCCAGCAGGGGGGGAGGATATGGCTACACCTTC. This encodes CASRGGGYGYTF.